These 28 T cell receptor beta chains were all obtained from the same sample, sequenced in a study of T cells in Graves' hyperthyroidism and ophthalmopathy. The investigators amplified TCR beta CDR3 regions from RNA transcripts. Primed by the HTBI set, a first-round RT-PCR was run on the TCR CDR3. TCRdb recomputed calls from the multiplex PCR reads with MiXCR, one row per CDR3 protein. Counted here are about half a million distinct CDR3 sequences, less than 25% occurring once; the ten biggest clones make up about 25%. Sequenced sample: blood. Receptors originate from a man aged 18 to 35 with Graves' hyperthyroidism.

In its sample, this clonotype was seen once. No conserved phenylalanine or tryptophan is present at the end of the CDR3, so a read error is the likely explanation. The limits of the CDR3 on the DNA are not certain, so only TCRdb's listed CDR3 is given. The J gene is TRBJ1-5, the V gene TRBV19; TRBD1 was called by the table and not checked on the DNA. The germline gives CDR1 LNHDA, CDR2 SQIVND (reference sequence). With termini counted, the CDR3 has 16 amino acids. CDR3 loop: CASSIGQPSLNQPQQL.

Only one count was recorded for this clonotype. This may be a read error: a much more frequent sequence differs by one nucleotide. The CDR3 region is CASRSYNQPQHF. In nucleotides, the CDR3 is TGTGCCAGCAGGTCCTACAATCAGCCCCAGCATTTT. V usage is TRBV2 and J usage is TRBJ1-5; the D is unclear. Germline assignment: CDR1 SNHLY and CDR2 FYNNEI. CDR3 length: 12 residues. Trimming stripped 6 bases from V and 3 bases from J, with 6 bases between. The complete variable domain, with remaining parts taken from reference TRBV2 and TRBJ1-5, reads EPEVTQTPSHQVTQMGQEVILRCVPISNHLYFYWYRQILGQKVEFLVSFYNNEISEKSEIFDDQFSVERPDGSNFTLKIRSTKLEDSAMYFCASRSYNQPQHFGDGTRLSIL.

At least ten counts were recorded for this clonotype. CDR3 in DNA: TGTGCCAGCAGCCCTCGACAGACCAACACCGGGGAGCTGTTTTTT. As protein: CASSPRQTNTGELFF. This chain joins TRBV7-3 and TRBJ2-2, with D possibly TRBD1 on 5 matching bases. Trimming shortened V by 5 bases and J by 2 bases, and 12 bases separated the two germline ends. The CDR3 runs to 15 residues. Germline V gene lookup returns CDR1 SGHTA and CDR2 FQGTGA.

The rearrangement uses TRBV20-1 and TRBJ1-5; the D is unclear. V was clipped by 3 bases and J by 4 bases, with 7 bases between them. Germline CDR1 and CDR2: DFQATT and SNEGSKA (reference sequence). This CDR3 spans 12 amino acids. The chain's CDR3 is CSASTENQPQHF. CDR3 coding DNA: TGCAGTGCTAGTACAGAGAATCAGCCCCAGCATTTT.

The V gene is TRBV3-1, the J gene TRBJ1-1; D uncertain. CDR3 size: 11 residues. Trimming took off 4 bases at V and 11 bases at J, with 11 bases between the two ends. Per germline, CDR1 LGHDT and CDR2 YNNKEL (reference sequence). The CDR3 nucleotides are TGTGCCAGCAGCCTCGGGCGCTGGGCTTTCTTT. It translates to CASSLGRWAFF.

This clonotype was detected ten times or more. The genes are TRBV5-1 and TRBJ2-7, with 9 positions matching TRBD2. This CDR3 contains 14 residues. Germline V gene sequence: CDR1 SGHRS, CDR2 YFSETQ. J gave up 7 bases and V 2 bases, and 7 bases lay outside the gene matches. DNA of the CDR3: TGCGCCAGCAGCTTCAGCGGGGGGCCGTCGGAGCAGTACTTC. Encoded protein: CASSFSGGPSEQYF.

This clonotype was recorded a few times. The chain couples TRBV7-8 to TRBJ2-5; 8 bases are a match to TRBD2. Per the germline V gene, CDR1 is SGHVS and CDR2 is FQNEAQ. With V trimmed by 7 bases and J by 7 bases, 20 bases remained unmatched. The CDR3 sequence is 17 residues long. This CDR3 is CASIQKGVERGLGTQYF. In DNA, the CDR3 is TGTGCCAGCATCCAAAAAGGGGTGGAGCGGGGGCTCGGGACCCAGTACTTC.

This clonotype appeared many times. This rearrangement joins TRBV28 to TRBJ2-5; tentatively, D is TRBD2 (6 bases). The V gene lost 7 bases and the J gene lost 4 bases, with 13 bases spanning the gap. The CDR3 length is 13 residues. CDR1 and CDR2 (germline): MDHEN, SYDVKM. The CDR3 DNA sequence: TGTGCCAGCATTTCTAGCGTTCTAGAGACCCAGTACTTC. This sequence encodes CASISSVLETQYF.

Regarding this clonotype: A much larger clone differs by one base, so this may be a read error. J is TRBJ1-3 and V is TRBV5-6; D perhaps matches TRBD1 (5 bases). The CDR3 consists of 12 residues. V was pared by 4 bases and J by 8 bases, with 10 bases between. Germline lookup yields CDR1 SGHDT and CDR2 YYEEEE. The DNA for the CDR3 is TGTGCCAGCAGCCATCAGGGTTACACCATATATTTT. Its translation is CASSHQGYTIYF.

This clonotype occurred many times. The chain joins TRBV12-5 to TRBJ1-1; D gene unclear. Per the germline V gene, CDR1 is LGHNT and CDR2 is FRNRAP. CDR3 length: 17 amino acids. The V and J ends lost 1 base and 0 bases respectively, with 15 bases between them. Here the CDR3 DNA reads TGTGCTAGTGGTTTGGCACGCCTCCTCACAATGAACACTGAAGCTTTCTTT. This encodes CASGLARLLTMNTEAFF.

The sample holds a few counts of this clonotype. The chain joins TRBV6-1 to TRBJ1-5; D remains ambiguous. Germline-derived CDR1 and CDR2 are MNHNS and SASEGT. V was clipped by 0 bases and J by 6 bases, with 9 bases between them. This CDR3 has 14 residues. The CDR3 bases are TGTGCCAGCAGTGAAGCGGCTGATATTCAGCCCCAGCATTTT. It codes for CASSEAADIQPQHF.

This clonotype was detected many times. V and J are TRBV6-1 and TRBJ2-7; D gene ambiguous. Germline lookup yields CDR1 MNHNS and CDR2 SASEGT. The V and J ends lost 6 bases and 3 bases respectively, with 9 bases between them. The CDR3 has 12 residues. As DNA, the CDR3 is TGTGCCAGCAGGGACGGCTACTACGAGCAGTACTTC. It encodes CASRDGYYEQYF.

This clonotype showed up just a few times. The V call is TRBV12-3 or TRBV12-4, the J call TRBJ1-5; D unclear. Trimming shortened V by 3 bases and J by 5 bases, and 11 bases separated the two germline ends. This CDR3 is built from 14 residues. The DNA of the CDR3 is TGTGCCAGCAGTTTCGCCCCCCACTATCAGCCCCAGCATTTT. It encodes CASSFAPHYQPQHF.

This clonotype was observed at least ten times. The gene calls are TRBV28 and TRBJ1-1; maybe TRBD1 (5 bases). The CDR3 is 15 residues long. Germline values: CDR1 MDHEN, CDR2 SYDVKM. Deletions cut 8 bases from V and 0 bases from J, with 16 bases between. CDR3 nucleotides: TGTGCCAGCTCATTTACCGGGACTTTGAACACTGAAGCTTTCTTT. It is translated as CASSFTGTLNTEAFF.

The chain couples TRBV12-3 or TRBV12-4 to TRBJ2-7, with 9 bases that match TRBD2. Germline trimming cut 5 bases from V and 4 bases from J; bases unmatched to any gene: 9. The CDR3 is 15 residues long. The CDR3 bases are TGTGCCAGCAGTCCCATAGCGGGAGTAGGGTACGAGCAGTACTTC. Amino acids: CASSPIAGVGYEQYF.

This clonotype was recorded many times. This rearrangement joins TRBV6-1 to TRBJ1-5; TRBD1 might be the D (6 bases). Deletions cut 1 base from V and 6 bases from J, with 22 bases between. Germline V gene lookup returns CDR1 MNHNS and CDR2 SASEGT. The CDR3 length is 18 residues. DNA for the CDR3: TGTGCCAGCAGTGAAGACCCGGACAGCCACCGGGTAGGTCAGCCCCAGCATTTT. Translation: CASSEDPDSHRVGQPQHF.

This clonotype was counted at least ten times. The chain links TRBV29-1 to TRBJ2-7; the D gene is possibly TRBD2 (6 bases). This CDR3 has 13 residues. The V gene's germline CDR1 is SQVTM and CDR2 ANQGSEA. The ends were cut back, 1 base at V and 0 bases at J, with 7 bases in the middle. CDR3 nucleotide sequence: TGCAGCGTTGAAGGGGACTCCTCCTACGAGCAGTACTTC. Protein: CSVEGDSSYEQYF.

The sample holds many counts of this clonotype. This sequence joins TRBV28 and TRBJ2-7, with 8 nucleotides matching TRBD2. This CDR3 contains 13 residues. Germline V gives CDR1 MDHEN, CDR2 SYDVKM. J was trimmed by 4 bases and V by 7 bases; bases with no gene match: 6. This CDR3 is CASKRGGFYEQYF. CDR3 DNA: TGTGCCAGCAAACGGGGGGGCTTTTACGAGCAGTACTTC.

This clonotype was recorded many times. The genes are TRBV6-1 and TRBJ1-3; D gene unclear. The CDR3 contains 16 residues. Trimming shortened V by 6 bases and J by 0 bases, and 15 bases separated the two germline ends. Per the germline V gene, CDR1 is MNHNS and CDR2 is SASEGT. CDR3 coding DNA: TGTGCCAGCAGCTCACTAGGACGGATCTCTGGAAACACCATATATTTT. Its protein is CASSSLGRISGNTIYF.

This clonotype was found many times. The J gene is TRBJ1-1, the V gene TRBV12-3 or TRBV12-4, with D uncertain. Deletions cut 7 bases from V and 14 bases from J, with 23 bases between. The CDR3 has 13 amino acids. Here the CDR3 DNA reads TGTGCCAGCACCAGATTTTGGGTCCGAACAGCATTCTTT. Translated: CASTRFWVRTAFF.

This clonotype has ten or more counts. The V call is TRBV27, the J call TRBJ1-5, with D uncertain. Looked up from germline, CDR1 is MNHEY and CDR2 is SMNVEV (reference sequence). The CDR3 is 17 residues long. Trimming left V 4 bases short and J 1 base short, with 17 bases between. The CDR3 region has the DNA TGTGCCAGCAGTTCCTACTTACGGGGAGGCAGCAATCAGCCCCAGCATTTT. Translating it yields CASSSYLRGGSNQPQHF.

This clonotype was counted at least ten times. V usage is TRBV9 and J usage is TRBJ1-3, with D tentatively TRBD1 (6 bases). The CDR3 spans 15 residues. Trimming stripped 8 bases from V and 3 bases from J, with 18 bases between. Germline V CDR1 and CDR2: SGDLS, YYNGEE. CDR3 in amino acids: CASSFQGTGGNTIYF. The CDR3 DNA reads TGTGCCAGTTCCTTTCAGGGGACGGGTGGAAACACCATATATTTT.

The chain combines TRBV7-9 with TRBJ2-5; D is perhaps TRBD1 (6 bases). Germline CDR1 and CDR2: SEHNR and FQNEAQ (reference sequence). Trimming took off 4 bases at V and 1 base at J, with 16 bases between the two ends. This CDR3 comprises 16 residues. CDR3 nucleotides: TGTGCCAGCAGCTCAGGGGAATTACTAGTCCAAGAGACCCAGTACTTC. This translates into CASSSGELLVQETQYF.

This clonotype was detected a few times. The chain couples TRBV12-3 or TRBV12-4 to TRBJ2-7; no definite D call. The CDR3 loop spans 12 amino acids. The ends were cut back, 2 bases at V and 6 bases at J, with 8 bases in the middle. CDR3 nucleotide sequence: TGTGCCAGCAGTTTATGGGGTAGCGAGCAGTACTTC. It translates to CASSLWGSEQYF.

The chain employs TRBV13 and TRBJ2-4, with 10 bases matching TRBD1. Germline assignment: CDR1 PRHDT and CDR2 FYEKMQ (reference sequence). This CDR3 is 15 amino acids long. V lost 5 bases to trimming and J lost 4 bases; unmatched junction nucleotides: 5. CDR3 in DNA: TGTGCCAGCAGCCTCGGACAGGGGGAGAAAAACATTCAGTACTTC. This sequence encodes CASSLGQGEKNIQYF. Filled out from reference TRBV13 and TRBJ2-4, the complete variable domain reads AAGVIQSPRHLIKEKRETATLKCYPIPRHDTVYWYQQGPGQDPQFLISFYEKMQSDKGSIPDRFSAQQFSDYHSELNMSSLELGDSALYFCASSLGQGEKNIQYFGAGTRLSVL.

On this clonotype: A junction boundary mismatches the germline segment, possibly from a read error. This chain uses TRBV28 with TRBJ1-1, with no clear D. This CDR3 is built from 14 residues. Per germline, CDR1 MDHEN and CDR2 SYDVKM. The CDR3 region has the DNA TGTGCCATCCCTCCCACCGTGAGATACACTGATGCTTTCTTT. Its protein product is CAIPPTVRYTDAFF. Variable domain in full (rest from reference TRBV28 and TRBJ1-1): DVKVTQSSRYLVKRTGEKVFLECVQDMDHENMFWYRQDPGLGLRLIYFSYDVKMKEKGDIPEGYSVSREKKERFSLILESASTNQTSMYLCAIPPTVRYTDAFFGQGTRLTVV.

This clonotype occurred many times. As DNA, the CDR3 is TGTGCCAGCAGTGAATGGGCGGGCGGCGAGCAGTACTTC. It codes for CASSEWAGGEQYF. The J gene is TRBJ2-7, the V gene TRBV25-1, with a possible D match to TRBD2 (5 bases). CDR3 size: 13 residues. Germline V CDR1 and CDR2: MGHDK, SYGVNS. V was shortened by 1 base and J by 6 bases, with 10 bases between the two germline ends.

There are many counts of this clonotype. This chain links TRBV7-2 with TRBJ1-6; 9 nucleotides align to TRBD1. The CDR3 sequence is 15 residues long. Trimming cost V 4 bases and J 5 bases; bases outside gene matches: 3. The germline V gene encodes CDR1 SGHTA and CDR2 FQGNSA. This CDR3 reads CASSSRTGDNSPLHF. CDR3 sequence (DNA): TGTGCCAGCAGCTCACGGACAGGGGATAATTCACCCCTCCACTTT. Full variable domain (outside the CDR3, taken from reference TRBV7-2 and TRBJ1-6): GAGVSQSPSNKVTEKGKDVELRCDPISGHTALYWYRQSLGQGLEFLIYFQGNSAPDKSGLPSDRFSAERTGGSVSTLTIQRTQQEDSAVYLCASSSRTGDNSPLHFGNGTRLTVT.